The rows below give T cell receptor beta chains drawn from one sample of a study of CD8 T cells in Susac syndrome. TCRdb reprocessed the immunoSEQ multiplex PCR reads with MiXCR, giving one entry per CDR3 protein. The sample holds under 80,000 distinct CDR3 sequences, 90% to 95% seen once. The source material was CD4+ T cells from PBMCs. The receptors here all came from a human donor with Susac syndrome. CDR3s include the opening cysteine and the closing phenylalanine or tryptophan. The D gene is left open where the match is weak. Not every row has a clone size; where given, it reads once, few, many or a size class.

cdr3_aa: CASSRRLRSSGNTIYF
cdr3_nt: TGTGCCAGCAGTCGTCGATTGAGAAGCTCTGGAAACACCATATATTTT
v_call: TRBV12-3/TRBV12-4
d_call: .
clone_size: .
j_call: TRBJ1-3

cdr3_aa: CASSPTRTYTEAFF
cdr3_nt: TGTGCCAGCTCACCGACAAGGACTTACACTGAAGCTTTCTTT
v_call: TRBV18
d_call: .
clone_size: .
j_call: TRBJ1-1

cdr3_aa: CASSQELVYNEQFF
cdr3_nt: TGTGCCAGCAGCCAAGAACTAGTCTACAATGAGCAGTTCTTC
v_call: TRBV14
d_call: .
clone_size: .
j_call: TRBJ2-1

cdr3_aa: CASSPGPAGAYEQYF
cdr3_nt: TGTGCCAGCAGTCCGGGACCAGCGGGAGCCTACGAGCAGTACTTC
v_call: TRBV28
d_call: TRBD2
clone_size: .
j_call: TRBJ2-7

cdr3_aa: CASSLAGPGYTDTQYF
cdr3_nt: TGTGCCAGCAGCTTAGCGGGGCCAGGGTACACAGATACGCAGTATTTT
v_call: TRBV7-2
d_call: .
clone_size: once
j_call: TRBJ2-3

cdr3_aa: CASSYFRASGSGELFF
cdr3_nt: TGTGCCAGCAGTTACTTCAGGGCTAGCGGTTCCGGGGAGCTGTTTTTT
v_call: TRBV6-2/TRBV6-3
d_call: TRBD2
clone_size: .
j_call: TRBJ2-2

cdr3_aa: CASRLGQFYGYTF
cdr3_nt: TGTGCCAGCAGATTGGGACAGTTCTATGGCTACACCTTC
v_call: TRBV6-1
d_call: TRBD1
clone_size: few
j_call: TRBJ1-2

cdr3_aa: CASSPGGGKPLAFF
cdr3_nt: TGTGCCAGCTCACCAGGTGGTGGAAAGCCTTTGGCTTTCTTT
v_call: TRBV18
d_call: .
clone_size: .
j_call: TRBJ1-1

cdr3_aa: CASSLDRANTGELFF
cdr3_nt: TGTGCCAGCAGCTTAGACAGGGCTAACACCGGGGAGCTGTTTTTT
v_call: TRBV7-2
d_call: .
clone_size: .
j_call: TRBJ2-2

cdr3_aa: CARDRPPSYSNQPQHF
cdr3_nt: TGTGCCAGAGACAGGCCTCCGTCTTATAGCAATCAGCCCCAGCATTTT
v_call: TRBV27
d_call: .
clone_size: .
j_call: TRBJ1-5

cdr3_aa: CASGRQGGNSPLHF
cdr3_nt: TGTGCCAGCGGTAGGCAGGGTGGTAATTCACCCCTCCACTTT
v_call: TRBV3-1
d_call: .
clone_size: .
j_call: TRBJ1-6

cdr3_aa: CATSDAGTEEIDTQYF
cdr3_nt: TGTGCCACCAGTGATGCCGGGACGGAAGAAATAGATACGCAGTATTTT
v_call: TRBV24-1
d_call: .
clone_size: .
j_call: TRBJ2-3

cdr3_aa: CAWSVLYTEAFF
cdr3_nt: TGTGCCTGGAGTGTACTATACACTGAAGCTTTCTTT
v_call: TRBV30
d_call: .
clone_size: .
j_call: TRBJ1-1

cdr3_aa: CASSFPLRTATTSMNTEAFF
cdr3_nt: TGCGCCAGCAGCTTCCCCCTCAGGACAGCAACGACCAGTATGAACACTGAAGCTTTCTTT
v_call: TRBV5-1
d_call: .
clone_size: .
j_call: TRBJ1-1

cdr3_aa: CASSLKETYGYTF
cdr3_nt: TGTGCCAGCAGTTTAAAGGAAACCTATGGCTACACCTTC
v_call: TRBV12-3/TRBV12-4
d_call: .
clone_size: .
j_call: TRBJ1-2

cdr3_aa: CSANDRESYGYTF
cdr3_nt: TGCAGTGCTAATGACAGGGAAAGCTATGGCTACACCTTC
v_call: TRBV20-1
d_call: TRBD1
clone_size: .
j_call: TRBJ1-2

cdr3_aa: CASSLVLNIQYF
cdr3_nt: TGTGCCAGCAGCTTAGTACTAAACATTCAGTACTTC
v_call: TRBV7-2
d_call: .
clone_size: .
j_call: TRBJ2-4

cdr3_aa: CASDRGSNQPQHF
cdr3_nt: TGTGCCAGCGACCGAGGGAGCAATCAGCCCCAGCATTTT
v_call: TRBV2
d_call: .
clone_size: .
j_call: TRBJ1-5

cdr3_aa: CASSPWDNEKLFF
cdr3_nt: TGTGCCAGCAGTCCCTGGGACAACGAAAAACTGTTTTTT
v_call: TRBV27
d_call: .
clone_size: .
j_call: TRBJ1-4

cdr3_aa: CASRYGTGGSPLHF
cdr3_nt: TGTGCCAGCAGATACGGGACAGGGGGTTCACCCCTCCACTTT
v_call: TRBV6-5
d_call: TRBD1
clone_size: .
j_call: TRBJ1-6

cdr3_aa: CTLGLPHF
cdr3_nt: TGCACTTTGGGACTACCCCACTTC
v_call: TRBV20-1
d_call: TRBD2
clone_size: .
j_call: TRBJ2-5

cdr3_aa: CASSTSGAAYEQYF
cdr3_nt: TGTGCCAGCAGTACTAGCGGAGCCGCCTACGAGCAGTACTTC
v_call: TRBV27
d_call: TRBD2
clone_size: .
j_call: TRBJ2-7

cdr3_aa: CASSRDRGNTGELFF
cdr3_nt: TGTGCCAGCAGCCGGGACAGGGGTAACACCGGGGAGCTGTTTTTT
v_call: TRBV2
d_call: TRBD1
clone_size: once
j_call: TRBJ2-2

cdr3_aa: CAWSPLDRSPPEAFF
cdr3_nt: TGTGCCTGGAGCCCCCTCGACAGGAGCCCACCTGAAGCTTTCTTT
v_call: TRBV30
d_call: .
clone_size: .
j_call: TRBJ1-1

cdr3_aa: CASSEGPANYGYTF
cdr3_nt: TGCGCCAGCAGCGAGGGACCCGCTAACTATGGCTACACCTTC
v_call: TRBV5-1
d_call: .
clone_size: .
j_call: TRBJ1-2

cdr3_aa: CSARGDRGGYEQYF
cdr3_nt: TGCAGTGCTAGAGGGGACAGGGGAGGCTACGAGCAGTACTTC
v_call: TRBV20-1
d_call: TRBD1
clone_size: .
j_call: TRBJ2-7

cdr3_aa: CASSSGSRTDTQYF
cdr3_nt: TGTGCCAGCAGCTCCGGGAGCCGCACAGATACGCAGTATTTT
v_call: TRBV6-5
d_call: .
clone_size: .
j_call: TRBJ2-3

cdr3_aa: CASSFQGPAGELFF
cdr3_nt: TGTGCCAGCAGCTTTCAGGGGCCCGCCGGGGAGCTGTTTTTT
v_call: TRBV7-2
d_call: .
clone_size: .
j_call: TRBJ2-2

cdr3_aa: CSVEIRPTDTQYF
cdr3_nt: TGCAGCGTTGAAATCCGACCCACAGATACGCAGTATTTT
v_call: TRBV29-1
d_call: .
clone_size: .
j_call: TRBJ2-3

cdr3_aa: CASSLVPQGGYNEQFF
cdr3_nt: TGTGCCAGCAGCTTAGTACCCCAAGGGGGGTACAATGAGCAGTTCTTC
v_call: TRBV7-2
d_call: .
clone_size: .
j_call: TRBJ2-1

cdr3_aa: CSARDYQQETQYF
cdr3_nt: TGCAGTGCCCGGGACTACCAACAAGAGACCCAGTACTTC
v_call: TRBV20-1
d_call: TRBD2
clone_size: once
j_call: TRBJ2-5

cdr3_aa: CSASGRANEKLFF
cdr3_nt: TGCAGTGCTAGCGGTCGGGCTAATGAAAAACTGTTTTTT
v_call: TRBV20-1
d_call: .
clone_size: once
j_call: TRBJ1-4

cdr3_aa: CASWEGYGNRFF
cdr3_nt: TGTGCCAGTTGGGAGGGCTACGGGAACCGGTTCTTC
v_call: TRBV19
d_call: TRBD2
clone_size: .
j_call: TRBJ2-1

cdr3_aa: CATSDSTPGLVRNEQFF
cdr3_nt: TGTGCCACCAGTGATTCGACTCCGGGACTAGTCCGCAATGAGCAGTTCTTC
v_call: TRBV24-1
d_call: TRBD2
clone_size: .
j_call: TRBJ2-1

cdr3_aa: CSARNTEAFF
cdr3_nt: TGCAGCGCCAGGAACACTGAAGCTTTCTTT
v_call: TRBV29-1
d_call: .
clone_size: .
j_call: TRBJ1-1

cdr3_aa: CASSPGDNLKAEQYF
cdr3_nt: TGCGCCAGCAGCCCGGGGGACAACCTAAAAGCCGAGCAGTACTTC
v_call: TRBV5-1
d_call: .
clone_size: .
j_call: TRBJ2-7

cdr3_aa: CAISESRGRDYEQYF
cdr3_nt: TGTGCCATCAGTGAGTCAAGGGGGAGGGACTACGAGCAGTACTTC
v_call: TRBV10-3
d_call: .
clone_size: .
j_call: TRBJ2-7

cdr3_aa: CASSPRGVGETQYF
cdr3_nt: TGTGCTAGCAGTCCCCGGGGGGTCGGAGAGACCCAGTACTTC
v_call: TRBV7-7
d_call: TRBD2
clone_size: .
j_call: TRBJ2-5

cdr3_aa: CASSPRYTGQGRADGYTF
cdr3_nt: TGTGCCAGCAGCCCCCGTTATACCGGACAGGGGAGAGCGGATGGCTACACCTTC
v_call: TRBV9
d_call: TRBD1
clone_size: .
j_call: TRBJ1-2

cdr3_aa: CASSRGTDTQYF
cdr3_nt: TGTGCCAGCAGCCGTGGGACAGATACGCAGTATTTT
v_call: TRBV27
d_call: .
clone_size: .
j_call: TRBJ2-3

cdr3_aa: CASSPAGGRRSTEAFF
cdr3_nt: TGCGCCAGCAGCCCGGCCGGGGGTAGGCGGAGCACTGAAGCTTTCTTT
v_call: TRBV5-1
d_call: .
clone_size: .
j_call: TRBJ1-1

cdr3_aa: CASSARASIVKQFF
cdr3_nt: TGTGCCAGCAGTGCACGGGCTTCAATAGTAAAGCAGTTCTTC
v_call: TRBV28
d_call: .
clone_size: .
j_call: TRBJ2-1

cdr3_aa: CSAGTSGSTETQYF
cdr3_nt: TGCAGTGCTGGGACTAGCGGGAGTACAGAGACCCAGTACTTC
v_call: TRBV20-1
d_call: TRBD2
clone_size: .
j_call: TRBJ2-5

cdr3_aa: CASSPTGVGNEQFF
cdr3_nt: TGTGCCAGCTCACCCACGGGAGTCGGGAATGAGCAGTTCTTC
v_call: TRBV18
d_call: .
clone_size: .
j_call: TRBJ2-1

cdr3_aa: CAIRRGPQETQYF
cdr3_nt: TGTGCCATCCGGCGAGGCCCGCAAGAGACCCAGTACTTC
v_call: TRBV10-3
d_call: .
clone_size: once
j_call: TRBJ2-5

cdr3_aa: CASSLGHSGLAISYEQYF
cdr3_nt: TGCGCCAGCAGCTTGGGCCATAGCGGCCTAGCCATCTCCTACGAGCAGTACTTC
v_call: TRBV5-1
d_call: .
clone_size: few
j_call: TRBJ2-7

cdr3_aa: CASSRTGGENSPLHF
cdr3_nt: TGTGCCAGCAGTCGGACAGGGGGGGAGAATTCACCCCTCCACTTT
v_call: TRBV7-9
d_call: TRBD1
clone_size: .
j_call: TRBJ1-6

cdr3_aa: CAWRQGKNTEAFF
cdr3_nt: TGTGCCTGGAGACAGGGGAAGAACACTGAAGCTTTCTTT
v_call: TRBV30
d_call: TRBD1
clone_size: .
j_call: TRBJ1-1

cdr3_aa: CAWSVRWRGLGGDTQYF
cdr3_nt: TGTGCCTGGAGTGTACGTTGGAGGGGGCTCGGTGGAGATACGCAGTATTTT
v_call: TRBV30
d_call: .
clone_size: .
j_call: TRBJ2-3

cdr3_aa: CASSSRGDTQYF
cdr3_nt: TGTGCCAGCAGCTCTAGGGGGGATACGCAGTATTTT
v_call: TRBV7-2
d_call: .
clone_size: .
j_call: TRBJ2-3

cdr3_aa: CASSTYQGGWDF
cdr3_nt: TGTGCCAGCAGCACCTATCAGGGAGGCTGGGATTTT
v_call: TRBV7-8
d_call: .
clone_size: .
j_call: TRBJ1-3

cdr3_aa: CASSFPFETQYF
cdr3_nt: TGTGCCAGCAGTTTCCCCTTCGAGACCCAGTACTTC
v_call: TRBV12-3/TRBV12-4
d_call: .
clone_size: .
j_call: TRBJ2-5

cdr3_aa: CGTREGSYNEQFF
cdr3_nt: TGTGGTACACGGGAGGGCTCCTACAATGAGCAGTTCTTC
v_call: TRBV15
d_call: TRBD2
clone_size: .
j_call: TRBJ2-1

cdr3_aa: CASSTDRYQPQHF
cdr3_nt: TGTGCCAGTAGTACGGACCGCTATCAGCCCCAGCATTTT
v_call: TRBV19
d_call: .
clone_size: .
j_call: TRBJ1-5

cdr3_aa: CASSLSSGGAGNEQFF
cdr3_nt: TGTGCCAGCAGTTTATCTAGCGGGGGGGCCGGCAATGAGCAGTTCTTC
v_call: TRBV12-3/TRBV12-4
d_call: TRBD2
clone_size: .
j_call: TRBJ2-1

cdr3_aa: CASSTTTLAAGELFF
cdr3_nt: TGTGCCAGCAGTACAACAACTTTAGCGGCCGGGGAGCTGTTTTTT
v_call: TRBV28
d_call: .
clone_size: once
j_call: TRBJ2-2

cdr3_aa: CATSRVLAGGAGELFF
cdr3_nt: TGTGCCACCAGCAGAGTGTTGGCAGGGGGTGCCGGGGAGCTGTTTTTT
v_call: TRBV15
d_call: TRBD1
clone_size: .
j_call: TRBJ2-2